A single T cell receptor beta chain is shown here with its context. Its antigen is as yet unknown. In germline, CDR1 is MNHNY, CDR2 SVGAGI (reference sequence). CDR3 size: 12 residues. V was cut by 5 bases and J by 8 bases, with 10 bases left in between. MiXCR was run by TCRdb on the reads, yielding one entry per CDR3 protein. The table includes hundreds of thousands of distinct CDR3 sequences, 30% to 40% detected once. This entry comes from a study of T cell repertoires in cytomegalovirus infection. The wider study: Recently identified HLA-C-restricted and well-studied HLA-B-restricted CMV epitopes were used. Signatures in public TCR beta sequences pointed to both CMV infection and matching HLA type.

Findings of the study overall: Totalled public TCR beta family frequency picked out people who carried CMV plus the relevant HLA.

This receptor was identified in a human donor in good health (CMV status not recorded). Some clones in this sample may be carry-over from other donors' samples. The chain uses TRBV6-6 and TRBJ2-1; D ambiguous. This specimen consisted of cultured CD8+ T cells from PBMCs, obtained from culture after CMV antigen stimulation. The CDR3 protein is CASSPSNDEQFF. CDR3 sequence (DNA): TGTGCCAGCAGTCCTTCCAACGATGAGCAGTTCTTC.